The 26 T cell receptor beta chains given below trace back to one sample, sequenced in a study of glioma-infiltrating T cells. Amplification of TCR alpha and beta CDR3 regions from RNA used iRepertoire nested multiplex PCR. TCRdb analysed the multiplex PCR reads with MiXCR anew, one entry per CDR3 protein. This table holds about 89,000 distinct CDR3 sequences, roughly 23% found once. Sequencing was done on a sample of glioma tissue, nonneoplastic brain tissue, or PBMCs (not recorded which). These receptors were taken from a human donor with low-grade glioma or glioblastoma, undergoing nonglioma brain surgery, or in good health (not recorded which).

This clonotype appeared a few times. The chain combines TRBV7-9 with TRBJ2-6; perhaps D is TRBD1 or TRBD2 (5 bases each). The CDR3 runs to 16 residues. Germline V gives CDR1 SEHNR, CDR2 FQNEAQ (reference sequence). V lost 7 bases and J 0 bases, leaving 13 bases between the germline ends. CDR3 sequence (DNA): TGTGCCAGCACCTCGGGGCTTTACTCTGGGGCCAACGTCCTGACTTTC. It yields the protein CASTSGLYSGANVLTF.

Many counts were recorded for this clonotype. In nucleotides, the CDR3 is TGTGCCAGCAGTTCGGACAGGGCATTGGACGAGCAGTACTTC. Its translation: CASSSDRALDEQYF. V and J are TRBV6-1 and TRBJ2-7; TRBD1 aligns across 8 bases. The CDR3 is 14 amino acids. Germline-derived CDR1 and CDR2 are MNHNS and SASEGT. V shed 5 bases and J 5 bases; nucleotides not matched to a gene: 8.

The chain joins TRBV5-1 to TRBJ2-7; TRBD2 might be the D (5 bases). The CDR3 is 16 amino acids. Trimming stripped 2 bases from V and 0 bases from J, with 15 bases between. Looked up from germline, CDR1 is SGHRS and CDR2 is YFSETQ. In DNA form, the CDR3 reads TGCGCCAGCAGCTTCGGGAACCCGACGGTCTCCTACGAGCAGTACTTC. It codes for CASSFGNPTVSYEQYF. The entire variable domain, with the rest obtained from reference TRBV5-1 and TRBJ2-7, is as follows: KAGVTQTPRYLIKTRGQQVTLSCSPISGHRSVSWYQQTPGQGLQFLFEYFSETQRNKGNFPGRFSGRQFSNSRSEMNVSTLELGDSALYLCASSFGNPTVSYEQYFGPGTRLTVT.

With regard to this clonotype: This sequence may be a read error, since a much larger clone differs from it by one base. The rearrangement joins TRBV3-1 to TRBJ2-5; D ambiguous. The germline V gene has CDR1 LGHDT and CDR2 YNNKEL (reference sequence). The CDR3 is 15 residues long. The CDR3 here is CASSSLTQAEENQYF. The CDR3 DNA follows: TGTGCCAGCAGTTCCCTTACCCAAGCAGAAGAGAACCAGTACTTC.

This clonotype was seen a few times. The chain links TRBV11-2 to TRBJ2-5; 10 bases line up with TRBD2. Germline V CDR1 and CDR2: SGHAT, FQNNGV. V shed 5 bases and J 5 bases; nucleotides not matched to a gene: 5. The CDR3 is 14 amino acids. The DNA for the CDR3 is TGTGCCAGCAGCATTTCTAGCGGGGGTGAGACCCAGTACTTC. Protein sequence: CASSISSGGETQYF.

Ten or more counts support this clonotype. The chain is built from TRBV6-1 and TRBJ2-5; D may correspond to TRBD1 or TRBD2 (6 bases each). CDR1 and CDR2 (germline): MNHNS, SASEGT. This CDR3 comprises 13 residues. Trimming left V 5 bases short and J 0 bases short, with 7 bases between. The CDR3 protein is CASSRGHQETQYF. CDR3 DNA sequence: TGTGCCAGCAGTCGGGGGCACCAAGAGACCCAGTACTTC.

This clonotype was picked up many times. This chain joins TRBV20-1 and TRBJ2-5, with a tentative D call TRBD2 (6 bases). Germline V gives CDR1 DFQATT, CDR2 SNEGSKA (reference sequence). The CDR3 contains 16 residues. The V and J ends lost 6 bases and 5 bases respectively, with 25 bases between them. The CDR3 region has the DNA TGCAGTGCCCCCGCGTCAAGCCGGGGCGGAGGGGAGACCCAGTACTTC. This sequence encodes CSAPASSRGGGETQYF.

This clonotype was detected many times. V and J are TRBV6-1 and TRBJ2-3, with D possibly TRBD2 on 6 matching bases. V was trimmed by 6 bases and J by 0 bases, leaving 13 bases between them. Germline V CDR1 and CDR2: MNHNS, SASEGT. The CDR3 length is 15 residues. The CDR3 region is CASRRTTTSTDTQYF. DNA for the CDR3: TGTGCCAGCAGACGGACTACCACTAGCACAGATACGCAGTATTTT.

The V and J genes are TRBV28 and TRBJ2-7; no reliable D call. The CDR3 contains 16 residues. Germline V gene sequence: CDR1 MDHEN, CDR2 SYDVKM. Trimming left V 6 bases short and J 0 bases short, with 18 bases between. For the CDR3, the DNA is TGTGCCAGCAGCTTAGTTGGAGCGTTAAGCTCCTACGAGCAGTACTTC. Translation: CASSLVGALSSYEQYF.

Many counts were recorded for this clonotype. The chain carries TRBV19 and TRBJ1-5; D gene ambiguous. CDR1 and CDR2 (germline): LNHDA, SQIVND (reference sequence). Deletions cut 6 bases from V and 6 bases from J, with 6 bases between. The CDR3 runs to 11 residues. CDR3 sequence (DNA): TGTGCCAGTAGCTTAGGTCAGCCCCAGCATTTT. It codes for CASSLGQPQHF. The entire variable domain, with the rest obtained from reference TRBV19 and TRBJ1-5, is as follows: DGGITQSPKYLFRKEGQNVTLSCEQNLNHDAMYWYRQDPGQGLRLIYYSQIVNDFQKGDIAEGYSVSREKKESFPLTVTSAQKNPTAFYLCASSLGQPQHFGDGTRLSIL.

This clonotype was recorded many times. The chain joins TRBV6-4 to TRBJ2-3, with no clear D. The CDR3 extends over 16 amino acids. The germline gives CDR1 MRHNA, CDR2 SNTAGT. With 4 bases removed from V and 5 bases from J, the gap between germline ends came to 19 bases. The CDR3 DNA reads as TGTGCCAGCAGTGCCTCGGGCGCCACTAAGGAAGATACGCAGTATTTT. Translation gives CASSASGATKEDTQYF.

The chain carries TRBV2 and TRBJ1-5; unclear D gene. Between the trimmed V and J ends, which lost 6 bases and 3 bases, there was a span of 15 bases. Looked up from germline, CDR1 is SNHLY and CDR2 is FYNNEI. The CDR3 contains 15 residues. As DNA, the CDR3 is TGTGCCAGCAGCCGGAACGGAGGAATCAATCAGCCCCAGCATTTT. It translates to CASSRNGGINQPQHF.

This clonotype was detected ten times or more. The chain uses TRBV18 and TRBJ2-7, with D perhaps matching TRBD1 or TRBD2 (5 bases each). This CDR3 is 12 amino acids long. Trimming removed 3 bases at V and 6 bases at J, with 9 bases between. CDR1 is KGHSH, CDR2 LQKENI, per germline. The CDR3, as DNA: TGTGCCAGCTCACCGGCCGGGGCCGAGCAGTACTTC. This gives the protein CASSPAGAEQYF.

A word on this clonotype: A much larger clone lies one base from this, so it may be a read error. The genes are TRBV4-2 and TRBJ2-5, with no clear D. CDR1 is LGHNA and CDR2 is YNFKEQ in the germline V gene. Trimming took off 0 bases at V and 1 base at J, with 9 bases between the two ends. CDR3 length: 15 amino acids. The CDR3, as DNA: TGTGCCAGCAGCCAAGATTTCCTTACCCAAGAGACCCAGTACTTC. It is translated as CASSQDFLTQETQYF.

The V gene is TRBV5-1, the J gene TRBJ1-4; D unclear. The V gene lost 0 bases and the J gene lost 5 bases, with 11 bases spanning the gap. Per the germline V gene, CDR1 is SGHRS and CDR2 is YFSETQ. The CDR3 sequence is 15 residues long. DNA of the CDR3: TGCGCCAGCAGCTTGGCCATAGGGCCGAATGAAAAACTGTTTTTT. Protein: CASSLAIGPNEKLFF.

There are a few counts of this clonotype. The chain's CDR3 is CASSRSTSGGSYNEQFF. The CDR3 nucleotides are TGTGCCAGCAGCCGATCGACTAGCGGGGGGTCCTACAATGAGCAGTTCTTC. The chain has TRBV11-1 and TRBJ2-1; 13 bases line up with TRBD2. The CDR3 covers 17 residues. The germline gives CDR1 SGHAT, CDR2 FQDESV (reference sequence). Trimming cost V 5 bases and J 1 base; bases outside gene matches: 5.

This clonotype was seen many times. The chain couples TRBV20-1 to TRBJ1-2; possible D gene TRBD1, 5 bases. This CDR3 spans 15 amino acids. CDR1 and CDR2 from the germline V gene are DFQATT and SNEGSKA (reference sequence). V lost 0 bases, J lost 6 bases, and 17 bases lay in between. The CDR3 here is CSARDLGRGPDGYTF. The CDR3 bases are TGCAGTGCTAGAGATTTAGGACGGGGCCCGGATGGCTACACCTTC.

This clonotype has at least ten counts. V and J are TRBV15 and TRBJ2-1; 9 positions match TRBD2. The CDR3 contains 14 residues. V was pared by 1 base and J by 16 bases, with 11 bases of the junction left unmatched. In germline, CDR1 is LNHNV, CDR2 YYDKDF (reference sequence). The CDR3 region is CATSRASGAGGKFF. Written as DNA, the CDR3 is TGTGCCACCAGCAGAGCCAGTGGAGCGGGAGGAAAATTCTTC.

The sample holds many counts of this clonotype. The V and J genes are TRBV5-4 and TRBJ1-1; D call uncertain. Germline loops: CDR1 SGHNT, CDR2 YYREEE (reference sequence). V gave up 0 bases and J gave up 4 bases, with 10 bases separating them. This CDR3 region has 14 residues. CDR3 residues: CASSLGEMSTEAFF. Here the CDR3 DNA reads TGTGCCAGCAGCTTGGGAGAGATGAGCACTGAAGCTTTCTTT.

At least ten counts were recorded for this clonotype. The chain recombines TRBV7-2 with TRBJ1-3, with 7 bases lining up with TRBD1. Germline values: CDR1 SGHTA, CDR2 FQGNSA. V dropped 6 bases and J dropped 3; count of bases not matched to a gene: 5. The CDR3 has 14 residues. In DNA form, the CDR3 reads TGTGCCAGCAGTGACAGGGCTAGTGGAAACACCATATATTTT. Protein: CASSDRASGNTIYF.

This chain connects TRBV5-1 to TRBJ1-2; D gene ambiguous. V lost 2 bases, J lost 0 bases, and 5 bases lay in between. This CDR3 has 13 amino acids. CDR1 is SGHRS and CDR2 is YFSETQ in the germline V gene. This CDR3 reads CASSLAPNYGYTF. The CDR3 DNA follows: TGCGCCAGCAGCTTAGCCCCTAACTATGGCTACACCTTC.

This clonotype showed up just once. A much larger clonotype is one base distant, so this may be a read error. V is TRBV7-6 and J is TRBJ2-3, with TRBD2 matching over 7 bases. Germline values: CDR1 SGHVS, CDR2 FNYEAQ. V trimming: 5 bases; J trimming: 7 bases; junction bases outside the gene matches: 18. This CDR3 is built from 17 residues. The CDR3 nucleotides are TGTGCCAGCAGCCCAACCGGACTAGAGGGAGGGCCGAATACGCAGTATTTT. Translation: CASSPTGLEGGPNTQYF.

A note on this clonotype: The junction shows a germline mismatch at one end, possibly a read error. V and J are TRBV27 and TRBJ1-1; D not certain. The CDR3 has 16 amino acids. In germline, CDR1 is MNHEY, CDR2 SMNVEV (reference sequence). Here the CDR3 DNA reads TGTGCCAGCAGTTTATCTCCCGGAACCATGAGCACTGAAGCTTCCTTT. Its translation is CASSLSPGTMSTEASF.

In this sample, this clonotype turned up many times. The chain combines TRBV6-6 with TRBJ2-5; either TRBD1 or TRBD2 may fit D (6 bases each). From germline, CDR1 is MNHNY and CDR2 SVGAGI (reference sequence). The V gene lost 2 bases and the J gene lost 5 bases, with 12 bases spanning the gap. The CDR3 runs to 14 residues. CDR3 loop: CASSYTGAQETQYF. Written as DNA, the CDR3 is TGTGCCAGCAGTTACACGGGGGCGCAGGAGACCCAGTACTTC.

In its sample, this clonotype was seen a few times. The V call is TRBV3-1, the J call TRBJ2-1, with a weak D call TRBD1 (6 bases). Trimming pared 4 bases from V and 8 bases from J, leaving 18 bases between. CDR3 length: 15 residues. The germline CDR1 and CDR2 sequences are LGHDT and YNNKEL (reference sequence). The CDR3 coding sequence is TGTGCCAGCAGCCTACTCCGGAGCTGGGGGCATGAGCAGTTCTTC. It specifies CASSLLRSWGHEQFF.

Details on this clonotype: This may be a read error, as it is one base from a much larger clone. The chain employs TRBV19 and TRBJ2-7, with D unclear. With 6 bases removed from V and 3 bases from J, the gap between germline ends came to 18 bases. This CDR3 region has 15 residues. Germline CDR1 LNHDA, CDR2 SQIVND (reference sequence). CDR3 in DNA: TGTGCCAGTAGCAAATCCGAGACACGGATCTACGAGCAGTACTTC. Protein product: CASSKSETRIYEQYF.